This T cell receptor beta chain appears in the sequencing data of a study of blood T cell repertoires in COVID-19. CDR1 SGHTA and CDR2 FQGTGA come from the germline V gene. The CDR3 spans 17 residues. With 2 bases clipped from V and 3 bases from J, the junction kept 7 bases outside the gene matches. Repertoires were generated with immunoSEQ multiplex PCR, while TCRdb's copy carries only in-frame clones and drops some. The sample lists 250,000 or so clones, 85% to 90% occurring once. This chain connects TRBV7-3 to TRBJ2-3; 11 bases map to TRBD2. The source is a woman aged 25 to 39 with acute COVID-19. Sequenced sample: PBMCs or T cells enriched from blood (not recorded which). CDR3: CASSLLGLAGGTDTQYF. The CDR3 DNA sequence: TGTGCCAGCAGCTTATTGGGCCTAGCGGGAGGTACAGATACGCAGTATTTT. The full variable domain, rest sourced from reference TRBV7-3 and TRBJ2-3, is GAGVSQTPSNKVTEKGKYVELRCDPISGHTALYWYRQSLGQGPEFLIYFQGTGAADDSGLPNDRFFAVRPEGSVSTLKIQRTERGDSAVYLCASSLLGLAGGTDTQYFGPGTRLTVL.